A selection of T cell receptor beta chains follows, all from one sample in a study of glioma-infiltrating T cells after dendritic cell vaccination. The repertoire was sequenced with immunoSEQ multiplex PCR; TCRdb's copy has only in-frame clones and lacks some. The sample includes roughly 96,000 clones, around three quarters of them seen just once. The sample here was blood, taken before dendritic cell vaccination. The source is a human donor with glioblastoma. Each CDR3 is given with its conserved first and last residue. D genes are given only for firm matches.

D gene | CDR3 length | V gene | CDR3 protein
TRBD1 | 18 | TRBV4-1 | CASSLSRDRGPRGETQYF
TRBD2 | 20 | TRBV4-1 | CASSQERTSEKRLAKNIQYF
NA | 13 | TRBV6-6 | CASSYGQPYGYTF
NA | 15 | TRBV5-4 | CASSLAGPNVVEQYF
NA | 16 | TRBV5-1 | CASSLALQGGGEKLFF
NA | 12 | TRBV7-3 | CASSLARDTQYF
NA | 15 | TRBV2 | CASTVQGWGNQPQHF
NA | 13 | TRBV30 | CAWSRRGRDTIYF
NA | 15 | TRBV5-1 | CASSLMGNRDTEAFF
NA | 16 | TRBV7-9 | CASSHADRTRDEKLFF
NA | 13 | TRBV2 | CASSPESNQPQHF
TRBD1 | 10 | TRBV20-1 | CSAGTGGTHF
TRBD1 | 16 | TRBV11-2 | CASSFRQGFVYTEAFF
NA | 12 | TRBV28 | CASRKGVYEQYF
NA | 15 | TRBV6-5 | CASKQARWLNSPLHF
NA | 13 | TRBV21-1 | CASSKQQIDTQYF
TRBD2 | 14 | TRBV29-1 | CSVELAGVTYEQYF
NA | 16 | TRBV9 | CASSVGGTVSYNEQFF
TRBD1 | 15 | TRBV2 | CASREDRGRPYEQYF
TRBD1 | 15 | TRBV2 | CASSEASRGPGELFF
NA | 15 | TRBV5-1 | CASSLAGGANYGYTF
NA | 16 | TRBV5-1 | CASSYPTGRKEETQYF
NA | 14 | TRBV6-5 | CASRSGKTNYGYTF
NA | 15 | TRBV28 | CASSLWDTSNYGYTF
NA | 14 | TRBV2 | CASSVLGGTGELFF
NA | 14 | TRBV5-1 | CASSPGGRTYEQYF
NA | 14 | TRBV6-6 | CASSHERGGTEAFF
TRBD2 | 18 | TRBV9 | CASSVTAGGRRPTDTQYF